This entry lists 3 T cell receptor beta chains sequenced from one sample in a study of blood T cell repertoires in COVID-19. The assay was immunoSEQ multiplex PCR, and TCRdb's table has in-frame clones only and misses some. The sample shows under 300,000 clones, 65% to 80% of them seen only once. The sample taken for sequencing was peripheral blood. These TCRs come from a woman between 35 and 50 years old with active or convalescent COVID-19.

V is TRBV2 and J is TRBJ1-2, with a tentative D call TRBD1 (6 bases). Trimming left V 9 bases short and J 8 bases short, with 16 bases between. The CDR3 consists of 12 residues. CDR1 SNHLY and CDR2 FYNNEI come from the germline V gene. CDR3 coding DNA: TGTGCCAGTACCGAGGGGGTGTCAGGCTACACCTTC. It specifies CASTEGVSGYTF.

This chain connects TRBV6-5 to TRBJ1-2, with 9 bases aligning to TRBD1. CDR3 length: 13 amino acids. The J segment lost 9 bases and the V segment lost 9 bases, leaving 11 bases of the junction unmatched. Germline V lookup: CDR1 MNHEY, CDR2 SVGAGI. CDR3 residues: CASAGTGSKRYTF. The DNA for the CDR3 is TGTGCCAGTGCCGGGACAGGGAGTAAGCGCTACACCTTC.

In its sample, this clone was seen once. The genes are TRBV6-5 and TRBJ2-7, with a weak D call TRBD1 (6 bases). V lost 6 bases, J lost 12 bases, and 15 bases lay in between. Per germline, CDR1 MNHEY and CDR2 SVGAGI. The CDR3 extends over 11 amino acids. CDR3 region: CASSDDRRRYV. For the CDR3, the DNA is TGTGCCAGCAGCGACGACAGGAGACGGTACGTC.